Listed below are T cell receptor beta chains from one sample, sequenced in a study of T cells in Graves' hyperthyroidism and ophthalmopathy. MiXCR was run by TCRdb on the multiplex PCR reads, yielding one entry per CDR3 protein. The sample records 700,000 to 950,000 distinct CDR3 sequences, over 35% being singletons. Sequenced: blood. These receptors came from a woman between 35 and 50 years old with Graves' hyperthyroidism. The CDR3 runs from the conserved cysteine through the conserved F or W. A D gene is named only where the DNA matches it firmly. Rows may omit the clone size; those that give it use once, few, many or a size class.

clone size	J gene	V gene	D gene	CDR3 protein	CDR3 DNA
.	TRBJ2-7	TRBV7-2	.	CASSPSFLARYEQYF	TGTGCCAGCAGCCCATCCTTCCTAGCAAGGTACGAGCAGTACTTC
many	TRBJ1-6	TRBV12-3/TRBV12-4	.	CASRSDAWNSPLHF	TGTGCCAGCAGAAGCGACGCATGGAATTCACCCCTCCACTTT
.	TRBJ1-2	TRBV4-3	.	CASSQSYRSGYGYTF	TGCGCCAGCAGCCAAAGCTACAGGTCGGGCTATGGCTACACCTTC
many	TRBJ1-2	TRBV29-1	.	CSVAWGSTGGYTF	TGCAGCGTTGCCTGGGGGTCGACAGGCGGCTACACCTTC
few	TRBJ2-2	TRBV10-3	.	CAITGMGAMTGELFF	TGTGCCATCACCGGGATGGGGGCCATGACCGGGGAGCTGTTTTTT
.	TRBJ2-5	TRBV7-4	.	CASSFHTEETQYF	TGTGCCAGCAGCTTCCACACCGAGGAGACCCAGTACTTC
many	TRBJ2-7	TRBV20-1	.	CSAWRQNYEQYF	TGCAGTGCGTGGAGACAGAACTACGAGCAGTACTTC
few	TRBJ2-7	TRBV24-1	TRBD1	CATSKTGDSYEQYF	TGTGCCACCAGTAAAACAGGGGACTCCTACGAGCAGTACTTC
.	TRBJ2-5	TRBV5-8	TRBD1	CASSPGQGSEETQYF	TGTGCCAGCAGCCCGGGACAGGGATCGGAGGAGACCCAGTACTTC
.	TRBJ2-7	TRBV11-2	TRBD2	CASSLGTRGEQYF	TGTGCCAGCAGTCTCGGGACTAGGGGGGAGCAGTACTTC
many	TRBJ1-2	TRBV12-3/TRBV12-4	.	CASRLGGYTF	TGTGCCAGCAGACTCGGGGGCTACACCTTC
.	TRBJ2-7	TRBV4-3	TRBD1	CASSHMHGDRRGYEQYF	TGCGCCAGCAGCCACATGCACGGGGACAGGAGGGGGTACGAGCAGTACTTC
.	TRBJ1-6	TRBV7-8	.	CASSQTGSYNSPLHF	TGCGCCAGCAGCCAAACGGGGTCCTATAATTCACCCCTCCACTTT